This T cell receptor (beta chain) was identified in a study of monozygotic twins with inflammatory bowel disease. The length of the CDR3 is 12 residues. Germline CDR1 reads SQVTM; CDR2 reads ANQGSEA. TCRdb reprocessed the 5' RACE reads and keeps a single row for each CDR3 protein, giving no DNA. The sample includes a few hundred thousand distinct CDR3 sequences. The chain employs TRBV29-1 and TRBJ2-1; as DNA is missing, the TRBD2 call by TCRdb cannot be tested. The clonotype originates from a human donor with ulcerative colitis or Crohn's disease, or a healthy co-twin of an affected twin (not recorded which). Sequencing used blood. This chain's CDR3 is CSVERAGGLAPF.